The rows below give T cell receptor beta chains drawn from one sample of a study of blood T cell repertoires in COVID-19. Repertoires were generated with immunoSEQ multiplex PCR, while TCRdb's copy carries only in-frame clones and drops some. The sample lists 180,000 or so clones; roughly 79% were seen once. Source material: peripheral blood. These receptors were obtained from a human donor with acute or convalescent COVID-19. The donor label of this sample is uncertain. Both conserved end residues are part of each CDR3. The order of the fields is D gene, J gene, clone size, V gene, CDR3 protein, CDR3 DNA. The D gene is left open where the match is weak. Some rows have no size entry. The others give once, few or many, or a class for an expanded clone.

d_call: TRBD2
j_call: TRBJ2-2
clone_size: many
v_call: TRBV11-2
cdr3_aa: CATGLAVHTGELFF
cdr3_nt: TGTGCCACCGGCCTAGCGGTACACACCGGGGAGCTGTTTTTT

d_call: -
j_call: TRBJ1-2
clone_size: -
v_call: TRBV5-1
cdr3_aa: CASSPEAGASESYGYTF
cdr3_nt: TGCGCCAGCAGCCCGGAGGCAGGGGCATCGGAGAGCTATGGCTACACCTTC

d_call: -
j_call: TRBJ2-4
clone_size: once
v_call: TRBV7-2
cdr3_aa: CASSYARGNIQYF
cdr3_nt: TGTGCCAGCAGCTACGCCAGGGGCAACATTCAGTACTTC

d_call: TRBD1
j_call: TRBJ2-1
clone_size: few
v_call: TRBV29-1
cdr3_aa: CSVVGVRDRDYNEQFF
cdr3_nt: TGCAGCGTTGTAGGGGTGCGGGACAGGGACTACAATGAGCAGTTCTTC

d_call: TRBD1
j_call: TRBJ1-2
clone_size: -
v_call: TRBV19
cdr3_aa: CASSIGGQGTYGYTF
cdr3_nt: TGTGCCAGTAGTATAGGTGGACAGGGTACCTATGGCTACACCTTC

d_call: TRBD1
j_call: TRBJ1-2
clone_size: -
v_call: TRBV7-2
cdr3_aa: CASSLASGQGDYGYTF
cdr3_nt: TGTGCCAGCAGCTTAGCCTCGGGACAGGGCGACTATGGCTACACCTTC

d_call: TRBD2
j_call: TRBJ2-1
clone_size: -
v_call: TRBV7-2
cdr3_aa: CASSLGLLAGVPDEQFF
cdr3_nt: TGTGCCAGCAGCTTAGGGTTGCTAGCGGGAGTTCCCGATGAGCAGTTCTTC

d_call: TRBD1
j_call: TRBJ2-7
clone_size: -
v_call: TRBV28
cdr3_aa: CASSLPGQGALEQYF
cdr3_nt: TGTGCCAGCAGTTTACCGGGACAGGGGGCCCTCGAGCAGTACTTC

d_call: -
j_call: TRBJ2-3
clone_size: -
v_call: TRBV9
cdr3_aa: CASSVASQDTQYF
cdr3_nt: TGTGCCAGCAGCGTAGCTAGCCAGGATACGCAGTATTTT

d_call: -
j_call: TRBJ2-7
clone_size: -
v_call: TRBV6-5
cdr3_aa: CASRQTGLFYEQYF
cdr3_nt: TGTGCCAGCAGACAGACGGGACTTTTCTACGAGCAGTACTTC

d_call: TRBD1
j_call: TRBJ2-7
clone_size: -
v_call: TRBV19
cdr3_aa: CASSDRQGSYEQYF
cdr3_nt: TGTGCCAGTAGTGACAGACAGGGCTCCTACGAGCAGTACTTC

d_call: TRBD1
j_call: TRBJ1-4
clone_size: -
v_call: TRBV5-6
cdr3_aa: CASSLETGGYEKLFF
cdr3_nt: TGTGCCAGCAGCTTGGAAACAGGGGGCTATGAAAAACTGTTTTTT

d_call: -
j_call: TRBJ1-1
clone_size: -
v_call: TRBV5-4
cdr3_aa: CASTPRRGITSEAFF
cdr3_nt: TGTGCCAGCACCCCCCGCCGAGGGATCACAAGTGAAGCTTTCTTT

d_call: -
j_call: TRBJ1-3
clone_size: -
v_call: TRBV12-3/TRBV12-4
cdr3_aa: CAGAGERNTIYF
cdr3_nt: TGTGCCGGTGCGGGGGAAAGAAACACCATATATTTT

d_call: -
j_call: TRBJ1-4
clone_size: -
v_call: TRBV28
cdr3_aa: CASTTLRGFNEKLFF
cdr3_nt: TGTGCCAGCACTACCCTCCGGGGTTTCAATGAAAAACTGTTTTTT

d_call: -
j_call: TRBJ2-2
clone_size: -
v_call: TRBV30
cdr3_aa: CAWSLRGARDAGELFF
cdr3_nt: TGTGCCTGGAGTCTTCGGGGGGCGCGGGACGCCGGGGAGCTGTTTTTT

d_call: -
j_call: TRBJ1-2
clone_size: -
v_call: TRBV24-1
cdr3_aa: CATSDRTVHYGYTF
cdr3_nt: TGTGCCACCAGTGACCGGACAGTTCACTATGGCTACACCTTC

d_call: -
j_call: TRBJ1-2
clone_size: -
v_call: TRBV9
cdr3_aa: CASSVDVDGAQYGYTF
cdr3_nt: TGTGCCAGCAGCGTAGATGTTGATGGGGCGCAGTATGGCTACACCTTC

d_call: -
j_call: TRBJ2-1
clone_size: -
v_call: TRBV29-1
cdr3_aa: CSAGHSYNEQFF
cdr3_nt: TGCAGCGCCGGACACTCCTACAATGAGCAGTTCTTC

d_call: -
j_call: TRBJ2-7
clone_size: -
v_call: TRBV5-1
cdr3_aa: CASSSSGVYEQYF
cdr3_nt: TGCGCCAGTAGCTCCTCGGGAGTATACGAGCAGTACTTC

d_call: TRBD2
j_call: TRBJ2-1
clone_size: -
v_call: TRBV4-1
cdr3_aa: CASSQDIPRTSGRNSYNEQFF
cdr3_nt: TGCGCCAGCAGCCAAGATATACCGCGGACTAGCGGGAGGAACTCCTACAATGAGCAGTTCTTC

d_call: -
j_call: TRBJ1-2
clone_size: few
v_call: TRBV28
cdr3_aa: CASIRGMYRRNYSNYGYTF
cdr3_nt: TGTGCCAGCATAAGGGGGATGTACAGGCGAAATTATTCTAACTATGGCTACACCTTC

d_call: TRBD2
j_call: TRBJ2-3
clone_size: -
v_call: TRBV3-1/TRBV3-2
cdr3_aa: CASSQGVIGGRAKDTQYF
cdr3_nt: TGTGCCAGCAGCCAAGGGGTCATCGGGGGGAGGGCCAAAGATACGCAGTATTTT

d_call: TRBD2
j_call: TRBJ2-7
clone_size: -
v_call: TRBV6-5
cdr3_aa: CASSTRRLARPEQYF
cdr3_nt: TGTGCCAGCAGTACCCGAAGACTAGCGCGGCCCGAGCAGTACTTC

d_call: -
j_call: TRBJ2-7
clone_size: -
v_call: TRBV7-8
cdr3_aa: CASSPTPGLSYEQYF
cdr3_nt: TGTGCCAGCAGCCCGACCCCAGGGCTCTCCTACGAGCAGTACTTC

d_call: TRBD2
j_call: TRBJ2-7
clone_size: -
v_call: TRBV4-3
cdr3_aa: CASSQDWGGSLKEQYF
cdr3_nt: TGCGCCAGCAGCCAAGATTGGGGCGGGAGCCTTAAGGAGCAGTACTTC

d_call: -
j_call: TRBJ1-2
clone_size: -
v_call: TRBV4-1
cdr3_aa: CASSLPQAETIYGYTF
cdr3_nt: TGCGCCAGCAGCCTCCCTCAGGCAGAAACCATTTATGGCTACACCTTC

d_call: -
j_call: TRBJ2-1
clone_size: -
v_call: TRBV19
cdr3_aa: CASSIAGGGTANYNEQFF
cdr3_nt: TGTGCCAGTAGTATAGCTGGTGGGGGGACAGCTAACTACAATGAGCAGTTCTTC

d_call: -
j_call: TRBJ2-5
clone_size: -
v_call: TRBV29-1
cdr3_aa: CSVEHRAQETQYF
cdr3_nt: TGCAGCGTTGAACACAGGGCGCAAGAGACCCAGTACTTC

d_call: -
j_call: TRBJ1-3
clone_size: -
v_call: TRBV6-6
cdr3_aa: CASISSGNTIYF
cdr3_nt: TGTGCCAGTATTAGCTCTGGAAACACCATATATTTT

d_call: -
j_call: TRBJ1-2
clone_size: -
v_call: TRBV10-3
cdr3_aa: CAISEPGLSNYGYTF
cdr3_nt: TGTGCCATCAGTGAGCCGGGACTCTCTAACTATGGCTACACCTTC

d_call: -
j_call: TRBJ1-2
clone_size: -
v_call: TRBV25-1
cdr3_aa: CASSEYYSYGYTF
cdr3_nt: TGTGCCAGCAGTGAATATTACAGCTATGGCTACACCTTC

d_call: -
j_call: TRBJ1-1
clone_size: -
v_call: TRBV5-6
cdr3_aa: CASSFQGPNTEAFF
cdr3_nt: TGTGCCAGCAGCTTCCAGGGGCCGAACACTGAAGCTTTCTTT

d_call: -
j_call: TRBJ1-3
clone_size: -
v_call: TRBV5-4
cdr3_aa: CASSPTRGERNTIYF
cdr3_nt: TGTGCCAGCAGCCCGACGCGGGGTGAGAGGAACACCATATATTTT

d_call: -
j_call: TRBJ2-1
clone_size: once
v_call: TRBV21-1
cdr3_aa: CASSKPSGVANEQFF
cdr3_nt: TGTGCCAGCAGCAAACCGTCAGGGGTAGCCAATGAGCAGTTCTTC

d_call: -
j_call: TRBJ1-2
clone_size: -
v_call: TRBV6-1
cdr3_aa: CASSEAGAHYGYTF
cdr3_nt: TGTGCCAGCAGTGAAGCAGGGGCGCACTATGGCTACACCTTC

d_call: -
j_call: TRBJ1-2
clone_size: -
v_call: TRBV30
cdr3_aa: CAREANYGYTF
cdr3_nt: TGTGCGCGGGAAGCTAACTATGGCTACACCTTC

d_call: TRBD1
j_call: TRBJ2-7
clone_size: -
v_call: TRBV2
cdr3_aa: CASSGSDRGLDEQYF
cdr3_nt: TGTGCCAGCAGTGGGTCCGACAGGGGGTTAGACGAGCAGTACTTC

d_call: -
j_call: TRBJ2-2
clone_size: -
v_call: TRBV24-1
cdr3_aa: CATMEGPSLGRTGELFF
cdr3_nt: TGTGCCACCATGGAGGGTCCTTCTTTAGGGCGCACCGGGGAGCTGTTTTTT

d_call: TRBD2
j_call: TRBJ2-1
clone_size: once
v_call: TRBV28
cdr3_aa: CASSFSGGPSYNEQFF
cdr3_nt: TGTGCCAGCAGCTTTTCGGGGGGGCCCTCCTACAATGAGCAGTTCTTC

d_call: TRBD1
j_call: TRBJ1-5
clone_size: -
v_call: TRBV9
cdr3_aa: CASSVGDRDQPQHF
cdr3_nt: TGTGCCAGCAGCGTAGGGGACAGAGATCAGCCCCAGCATTTT

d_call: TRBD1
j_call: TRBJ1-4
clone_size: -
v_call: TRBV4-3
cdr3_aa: CASSQDPAGTGLATNEKLFF
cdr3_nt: TGCGCCAGCAGCCAAGATCCCGCCGGGACAGGGCTGGCAACTAATGAAAAACTGTTTTTT

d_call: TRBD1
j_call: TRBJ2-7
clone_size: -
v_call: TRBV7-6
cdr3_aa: CASSSGTGLGEQYF
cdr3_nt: TGTGCCAGCAGCTCCGGGACAGGGTTAGGGGAGCAGTACTTC

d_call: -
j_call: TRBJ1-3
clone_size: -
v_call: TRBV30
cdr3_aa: CAWRQDRYSGNTIYF
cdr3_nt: TGTGCCTGGAGACAAGACAGATACTCTGGAAACACCATATATTTT

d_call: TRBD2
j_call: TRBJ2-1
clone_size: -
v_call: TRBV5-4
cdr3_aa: CASSPTSGSYNEQFF
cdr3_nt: TGTGCCAGCAGCCCCACTAGCGGTTCCTACAATGAGCAGTTCTTC

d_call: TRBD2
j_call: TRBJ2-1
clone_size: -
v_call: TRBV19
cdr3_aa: CASSGASGRAGESEQFF
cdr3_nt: TGTGCCAGTAGTGGGGCTAGCGGGAGGGCCGGGGAGAGTGAGCAGTTCTTC

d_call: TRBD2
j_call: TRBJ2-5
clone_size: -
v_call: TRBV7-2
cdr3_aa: CASSSEREQTQYF
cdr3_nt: TGTGCCAGCAGCTCAGAGCGGGAGCAGACCCAGTACTTC

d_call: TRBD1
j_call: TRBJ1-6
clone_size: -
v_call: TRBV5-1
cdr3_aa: CASSFTGGNNSPLHF
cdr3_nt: TGCGCCAGCAGCTTCACAGGGGGGAATAATTCACCCCTCCACTTT

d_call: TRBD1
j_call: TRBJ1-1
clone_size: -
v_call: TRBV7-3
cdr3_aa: CASSSQGEVTEAFF
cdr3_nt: TGTGCCAGCAGCTCACAGGGGGAGGTAACTGAAGCTTTCTTT

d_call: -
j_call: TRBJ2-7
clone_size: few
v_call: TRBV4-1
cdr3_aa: CASSHQLDYEQYF
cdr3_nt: TGCGCCAGCAGCCACCAACTCGACTACGAGCAGTACTTC

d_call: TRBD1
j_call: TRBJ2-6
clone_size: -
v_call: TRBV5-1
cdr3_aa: CASSLTGGEVGANVLTF
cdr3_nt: TGCGCCAGCAGCTTGACAGGGGGCGAAGTTGGGGCCAACGTCCTGACTTTC

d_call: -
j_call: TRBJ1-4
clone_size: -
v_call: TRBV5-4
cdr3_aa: CASRSDLYNEKLFF
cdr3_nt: TGTGCCAGCAGGTCGGACTTATATAATGAAAAACTGTTTTTT

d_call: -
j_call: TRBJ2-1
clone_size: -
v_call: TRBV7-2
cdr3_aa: CASSNRDTFLLYNEQFF
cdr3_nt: TGTGCCAGCAGCAACCGGGACACCTTCCTCCTCTACAATGAGCAGTTCTTC

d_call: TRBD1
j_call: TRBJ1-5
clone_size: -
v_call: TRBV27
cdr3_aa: CASSPNRGGHSNQPQHF
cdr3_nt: TGTGCCAGCAGTCCAAACAGGGGCGGCCATAGCAATCAGCCCCAGCATTTT